This T cell receptor (beta chain) is from a study of control samples from healthy donors and cancer patients. Repertoires were generated with immunoSEQ multiplex PCR, while TCRdb's copy carries only in-frame clones and drops some. The profile covers more than 95,000 clones, with about 90% appearing a single time and more than 1.5% taken by the ten largest. The receptor was derived from a young man in good health. The material sequenced was blood.

The CDR3 spells CASSVGHGEQFF. Here the CDR3 DNA reads TGTGCCAGCAGCGTAGGACATGGTGAGCAGTTCTTC. This sequence joins TRBV7-3 and TRBJ2-1; D is possibly TRBD1 (5 bases). Trimming left V 5 bases short and J 9 bases short, with 11 bases between. The V gene's germline CDR1 is SGHTA and CDR2 FQGTGA. The CDR3 runs 12 residues.